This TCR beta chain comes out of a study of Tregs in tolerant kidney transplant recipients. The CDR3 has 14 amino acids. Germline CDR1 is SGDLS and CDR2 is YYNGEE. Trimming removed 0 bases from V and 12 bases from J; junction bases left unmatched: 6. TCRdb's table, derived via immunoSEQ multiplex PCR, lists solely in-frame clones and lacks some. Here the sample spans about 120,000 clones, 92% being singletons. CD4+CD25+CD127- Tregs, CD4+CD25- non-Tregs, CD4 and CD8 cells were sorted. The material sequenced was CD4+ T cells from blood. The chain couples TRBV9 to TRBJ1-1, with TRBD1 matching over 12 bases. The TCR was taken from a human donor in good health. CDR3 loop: CASSVGGQGATSFF. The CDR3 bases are TGTGCCAGCAGCGTAGGGGGACAGGGGGCGACATCTTTCTTT.